This entry describes one T cell receptor beta chain. The sample is drawn from a study of cytomegalovirus exposure and HLA in healthy donors. Amplification used 60 Vbeta primers and 13 Jbeta primers. TCRdb keeps only in-frame clones here, not all; method: immunoSEQ multiplex PCR. The profile shows roughly 180,000 clones, around 80% of them singletons. V dropped 2 bases and J dropped 5 bases, with 15 bases sitting between them. From germline, CDR1 is SEHNR and CDR2 FQNEAQ (reference sequence). There are 16 residues in the CDR3. The receptor was derived from a man between 18 and 35 years old in good health and CMV-seronegative. Sequenced: PBMCs. The chain uses TRBV7-9 and TRBJ2-2; a possible D gene is TRBD1 (5 bases). CDR3 residues: CASSLNTGVLTGELFF. The CDR3 DNA reads TGTGCCAGCAGCTTAAACACAGGCGTATTGACCGGGGAGCTGTTTTTT.